Below are 17 T cell receptor beta chains sequenced from a single sample in a study of beta chain features in type 1 diabetes. Expressed TCRB transcripts were sequenced, since all the RNA that had been isolated was reverse transcribed. The table came from immunoSEQ multiplex PCR; TCRdb's copy has only in-frame clones and leaves some out. The sample carries 150,000 or so clones, roughly a tenth recorded once. Sequencing input: central memory CD4+ T cells from blood. The receptors were gathered from a man aged 18 to 30 in good health.

The chain recombines TRBV15 with TRBJ2-1, with TRBD2 matching 10 bases. The CDR3 runs 14 residues. From germline, CDR1 is LNHNV and CDR2 YYDKDF (reference sequence). J gave up 6 bases and V 5 bases, and 4 bases lay outside the gene matches. DNA for the CDR3: TGTGCCACCAGCCCTAGCGGGGGCCGCAATGAGCAGTTCTTC. This encodes CATSPSGGRNEQFF.

This sequence joins TRBV7-2 and TRBJ2-1, with 9 positions matching TRBD1. Germline V gene lookup returns CDR1 SGHTA and CDR2 FQGNSA. CDR3 size: 16 residues. Germline trimming cut 4 bases from V and 4 bases from J; bases unmatched to any gene: 8. The chain's CDR3 is CASSSPDRGFYNEQFF. In nucleotides, the CDR3 is TGTGCCAGCAGCTCTCCGGACAGGGGTTTTTACAATGAGCAGTTCTTC. The full variable domain, with the rest looked up from reference TRBV7-2 and TRBJ2-1, is GAGVSQSPSNKVTEKGKDVELRCDPISGHTALYWYRQSLGQGLEFLIYFQGNSAPDKSGLPSDRFSAERTGGSVSTLTIQRTQQEDSAVYLCASSSPDRGFYNEQFFGPGTRLTVL.

The chain employs TRBV27 and TRBJ2-5; maybe TRBD1 (5 bases). This CDR3 region has 14 residues. With 6 bases removed from V and 1 base from J, the gap between germline ends came to 12 bases. CDR1 is MNHEY, CDR2 SMNVEV, per germline (reference sequence). CDR3 loop: CASSPDSFQETQYF. DNA for the CDR3: TGTGCCAGCAGCCCAGACAGTTTCCAAGAGACCCAGTACTTC.

The chain is built from TRBV5-1 and TRBJ2-5; TRBD2 agrees at 9 bases. Germline assignment: CDR1 SGHRS and CDR2 YFSETQ. The ends lost 0 bases at V and 5 bases at J; junction bases unmatched: 8. This CDR3 is built from 16 residues. DNA for the CDR3: TGCGCCAGCAGCTTGGAGGGCGGCGGGGGGGCCGAGACCCAGTACTTC. Amino acid sequence: CASSLEGGGGAETQYF.

This clone was counted only a few times. This sequence joins TRBV5-4 and TRBJ2-3; 11 bases line up with TRBD2. CDR3 length equals 16 residues. Germline V gene lookup returns CDR1 SGHNT and CDR2 YYREEE (reference sequence). The ends lost 4 bases at V and 2 bases at J; junction bases unmatched: 6. Here the CDR3 DNA reads TGTGCCAGCAGCACGACTAGCGGGGTGAACACAGATACGCAGTATTTT. Amino acids: CASSTTSGVNTDTQYF. Full variable domain (remainder filled in from reference TRBV5-4 and TRBJ2-3): ETGVTQSPTHLIKTRGQQVTLRCSSQSGHNTVSWYQQALGQGPQFIFQYYREEENGRGNFPPRFSGLQFPNYSSELNVNALELDDSALYLCASSTTSGVNTDTQYFGPGTRLTVL.

This clone was counted between two and nine times. A read error may account for a junction end that differs from germline. This chain links TRBV6-1 with TRBJ2-6; D gene ambiguous. Germline CDR1 and CDR2: MNHNS and SASEGT. This CDR3 has 17 amino acids. The CDR3 loop reads CAISDLVRGTGANVLTF. In DNA, the CDR3 is TGTGCCATCAGTGACCTCGTAAGAGGAACTGGGGCCAACGTCCTGACTTTC.

This clone was seen at least ten times. The rearrangement links TRBV9 to TRBJ1-3; 7 nucleotides agree with TRBD1. J was trimmed by 4 bases and V by 4 bases; bases with no gene match: 5. The CDR3 is made up of 14 amino acids. The germline V gene has CDR1 SGDLS and CDR2 YYNGEE. The CDR3 is CASSFGTDGNTIYF. Here the CDR3 DNA reads TGTGCCAGCAGCTTCGGGACAGACGGAAACACCATATATTTT.

This clone was found a few times. The genes are TRBV7-9 and TRBJ1-3; tentatively, D is TRBD1 (6 bases). The CDR3 is made up of 14 amino acids. The V end was cut by 9 bases, the J end by 0 bases, with 12 bases between. Germline CDR1 and CDR2: SEHNR and FQNEAQ (reference sequence). For the CDR3, the DNA is TGTGCCAGTACAGGGCTCCCCTCTGGAAACACCATATATTTT. It specifies CASTGLPSGNTIYF.

The gene calls are TRBV7-8 and TRBJ2-2; a possible D gene is TRBD2 (5 bases). CDR3 size: 13 residues. Trimming pared 0 bases from V and 9 bases from J, leaving 8 bases between. Germline assignment: CDR1 SGHVS and CDR2 FQNEAQ. In DNA, the CDR3 is TGTGCCAGCAGCTTAGCGGGGAGCCGGGAGCTGTTTTTT. Translation gives CASSLAGSRELFF.

The chain couples TRBV7-2 to TRBJ2-1, with 15 bases aligning to TRBD2. The CDR3 has 16 residues. CDR1 is SGHTA, CDR2 FQGNSA, per germline. J lost 8 bases, V lost 3 bases, and 5 bases had no gene match. In DNA, the CDR3 is TGTGCCAGCAGCTTGGGACTAGCGGGGGGTTTTGATGAGCAGTTCTTC. It encodes CASSLGLAGGFDEQFF.

V is TRBV30 and J is TRBJ1-1; D is unclear. Trimming stripped 8 bases from V and 0 bases from J, with 16 bases between. This CDR3 spans 14 amino acids. CDR1 is GTSNPN, CDR2 SVGIG, per germline (reference sequence). CDR3 DNA sequence: TGTGCCACAAAGAGGGCGGGGATGAACACTGAAGCTTTCTTT. It is translated as CATKRAGMNTEAFF.

This clone has a handful of counts. J is TRBJ2-7 and V is TRBV11-2, with D possibly matching TRBD2 (6 bases). The length of the CDR3 is 15 residues. The germline gives CDR1 SGHAT, CDR2 FQNNGV. V was cut by 5 bases and J by 5 bases, with 19 bases left in between. CDR3 DNA: TGTGCCAGCAGCCCCCTGCGGGGACCGCGGGACGAGCAGTACTTC. Translating it yields CASSPLRGPRDEQYF.

V and J are TRBV10-3 and TRBJ2-3, with D hard to call. There are 11 residues in the CDR3. Germline CDR1 ENHRY, CDR2 SYGVKD. Trimming removed 5 bases from V and 4 bases from J, with 4 bases in between. The CDR3 coding sequence is TGTGCCATCAGTAGCGCAGATACGCAGTATTTT. Its protein product is CAISSADTQYF.

This clone was counted between two and nine times. The chain uses TRBV6-5 and TRBJ2-1, with TRBD2 matching 14 bases. The germline V gene has CDR1 MNHEY and CDR2 SVGAGI. This CDR3 contains 15 residues. Unmatched junction bases numbered 4, after V lost 7 bases and J lost 5 bases. The CDR3 here is CASMLGLAGDNEQFF. CDR3 coding DNA: TGTGCCAGCATGCTGGGACTAGCGGGGGACAATGAGCAGTTCTTC.

The rearrangement uses TRBV5-1 and TRBJ2-1, with a weak D call TRBD1 (5 bases). Trimming stripped 2 bases from V and 6 bases from J, with 6 bases between. Germline values: CDR1 SGHRS, CDR2 YFSETQ. The CDR3 runs to 12 residues. The CDR3 DNA sequence: TGCGCCAGCAGCTTTACAGGCAATGAGCAGTTCTTC. This encodes CASSFTGNEQFF.

This clone showed up just a few times. The CDR3 nucleotides read TGTGCCAGCGTCTCCGGGACAGGTTCTCAAAAACTGTTTTTT. It yields the protein CASVSGTGSQKLFF. The chain carries TRBV6-1 and TRBJ1-4; 8 bases agree with TRBD1. V shed 8 bases and J 9 bases; nucleotides not matched to a gene: 11. The CDR3 spans 14 residues. CDR1 is MNHNS, CDR2 SASEGT, per germline.

This clone turned up a few times. The rearrangement uses TRBV4-1 and TRBJ2-7; 12 nucleotides align to TRBD2. The CDR3 is 18 residues long. Germline CDR1 and CDR2: MGHRA and YSYEKL. V dropped 1 base and J dropped 0; count of bases not matched to a gene: 7. The CDR3 loop reads CASSQGRTSGAASYEQYF. The CDR3 DNA is TGCGCCAGCAGCCAAGGACGGACTAGCGGGGCCGCCTCCTACGAGCAGTACTTC.